These 32 T cell receptor beta chains were all obtained from the same sample, sequenced in a study of tumor-infiltrating lymphocytes in primary liver carcinoma. Synthesis of TCR beta cDNA was carried out from 500 ng total RNA with a constant-region primer. Each TCR beta library was derived from three nested multiplex PCR rounds that employed slightly modified ARM-PCR. TRBV1-TRBV30 forward primers paired with a C-beta reverse primer drove the first two PCR rounds, around 10 cycles each. TCRdb reprocessed the multiplex PCR reads with MiXCR, giving one entry per CDR3 protein. Of 55,000 or so distinct CDR3 sequences in the sample, approximately 70% were seen once. Unsorted bulk tissue, roughly 20-33 mg of it, served as the source for co-extraction of RNA and DNA. What was sequenced was liver tumor tissue from sampling region 2. As to subset: tumor region T2, inferior pole. These receptors all stem from a man aged 35 to 55 with primary liver carcinoma and hepatitis B virus infection.

V is TRBV15 and J is TRBJ2-7; TRBD2 aligns across 7 bases. The CDR3 spans 15 residues. The V gene's germline CDR1 is LNHNV and CDR2 YYDKDF (reference sequence). V lost 3 bases, J lost 3 bases, and 8 bases stayed unmatched. The CDR3 here is CATSRKLAYYYEQYF. The CDR3 DNA is TGTGCCACCAGCAGGAAACTAGCGTATTACTACGAGCAGTACTTC.

The rearrangement joins TRBV9 to TRBJ2-6; D is unresolved. The CDR3 is 16 residues long. The germline V and J ends were trimmed by 7 bases and 2 bases, with 16 bases remaining between them. Germline V lookup: CDR1 SGDLS, CDR2 YYNGEE. The CDR3 is CASGESGTPGANVLTF. The CDR3 nucleotides are TGTGCCAGCGGGGAAAGTGGTACCCCTGGGGCCAACGTCCTGACTTTC.

On this clonotype: A clone one base away is much larger, so this may be a read error. The V gene is TRBV28, the J gene TRBJ2-7, with TRBD1 matching over 9 bases. J gave up 5 bases and V 3 bases, and 14 bases lay outside the gene matches. The CDR3 consists of 17 residues. CDR1 is MDHEN and CDR2 is SYDVKM in the germline V gene. This CDR3 reads CASSFALTGTGNHEQYF. CDR3 bases: TGTGCCAGCAGTTTCGCGCTGACCGGGACAGGGAACCACGAGCAGTACTTC.

Comments on this clonotype: A read error is possible here, since a much larger clone lies one base away. This sequence joins TRBV11-2 and TRBJ2-7; D gene unclear. This CDR3 is built from 15 residues. Germline loops: CDR1 SGHAT, CDR2 FQNNGV. CDR3 DNA sequence: TGTGCCAACAGCCTATCTGTGGGAATATCCTACGAGCAGTACTTC. Its protein product is CANSLSVGISYEQYF.

Regarding this clonotype: Germline is not matched at one junction end, which may reflect a read error. The gene calls are TRBV28 and TRBJ2-1; 9 nucleotides line up with TRBD2. This CDR3 spans 18 amino acids. The germline gives CDR1 MDHEN, CDR2 SYDVKM. The CDR3 loop reads CASREGLAMDFKHNEKFF. The CDR3 bases are TGTGCCAGCAGGGAGGGACTAGCAATGGACTTCAAGCACAATGAGAAGTTCTTC.

On this clonotype itself: The junction does not match germline at one end; this may be a read error. This chain joins TRBV4-2 and TRBJ2-3, with TRBD2 as a possible D gene (5 bases). Germline V CDR1 and CDR2: LGHNA, YNFKEQ. The CDR3 length is 18 residues. The DNA for the CDR3 is TGTGCCAGTAGCCAAGTGGCGCTTCTAGTGGGAGCCACAGATACGCAGTATTTT. Its translation: CASSQVALLVGATDTQYF.

Concerning this clonotype itself: This CDR3 fails to terminate in the conserved phenylalanine or tryptophan, so it likely reflects a read error. The chain couples TRBV11-2 to TRBJ2-3; 7 bases match TRBD2. Germline CDR1 and CDR2: SGHAT and FQNNGV. The CDR3 extends over 16 amino acids. In DNA, the CDR3 is TGCGCCAACAGCCGGGAAACTGGGAGGGTCGGAGATACGCAGTATGTT. Its protein product is CANSRETGRVGDTQYV.

As regards this clonotype: The junction and the germline gene differ at one end; a read error may be behind it. V and J are TRBV30 and TRBJ1-2; weak D call: TRBD1 (6 bases). The CDR3 extends over 12 amino acids. CDR1 GTSNPN and CDR2 SVGIG come from the germline V gene (reference sequence). The CDR3 sequence is CACSAGGLDYTF. The DNA of the CDR3 is TGTGCCTGCAGTGCCGGGGGGCTTGACTACACCTTC.

The chain carries TRBV12-3 or TRBV12-4 and TRBJ2-3, with D maybe TRBD2 (5 bases). The CDR3 consists of 13 residues. CDR3 residues: CARSLRGGDTQYF. CDR3 nucleotide sequence: TGTGCAAGAAGCTTACGGGGTGGGGATACGCAGTATTTT.

In the case of this clonotype: Germline is not matched at one junction end, which may reflect a read error. The chain is built from TRBV13 and TRBJ2-2, with a tentative D call TRBD2 (5 bases). CDR1 PRHDT and CDR2 FYEKMQ come from the germline V gene (reference sequence). The CDR3 spans 15 residues. CDR3 in amino acids: CASTFNQFGTGDLFF. The CDR3 DNA sequence: TGTGCCAGCACCTTCAACCAATTTGGCACCGGGGATCTGTTTTTT.

Notes on this clonotype: It may be a read error: a sequence one base away is much more abundant. The V call is TRBV29-1, the J call TRBJ2-3, with 8 bases matching TRBD2. This CDR3 is 16 amino acids long. J gave up 4 bases and V 6 bases, and 15 bases lay outside the gene matches. Germline V lookup: CDR1 SQVTM, CDR2 ANQGSEA. CDR3 sequence reads: CSVRGLTGGRADTQYF. CDR3 sequence (DNA): TGCAGCGTCCGGGGACTAACGGGAGGGAGGGCAGATACGCAGTATTTT.

The J gene is TRBJ2-1, the V gene TRBV6-5, with 10 bases fitting TRBD1. V was pared by 6 bases and J by 13 bases, with 21 bases of the junction left unmatched. The CDR3 runs to 17 residues. The germline gives CDR1 MNHEY, CDR2 SVGAGI. The CDR3 sequence is CASSPSFVRGQGNVQFF. DNA for the CDR3: TGTGCCAGCAGCCCCTCCTTCGTTAGGGGACAGGGGAATGTACAGTTCTTC.

Remarks on this clonotype: One end of the junction fails to match germline, which may point to a read error. The chain links TRBV11-2 to TRBJ1-1; TRBD1 matches 10 bases. This CDR3 comprises 15 residues. The germline V gene encodes CDR1 SGHAT and CDR2 FQNNGV. CDR3 coding DNA: TGTGCCAGCAGCGCCAGGACAGGGGGTCCGGCTGAGGCTTCCTTC. This codes for CASSARTGGPAEASF.

In the case of this clonotype: A read error may account for a junction end that differs from germline. The chain links TRBV11-2 to TRBJ2-5; 8 bases map to TRBD2. Germline CDR1 SGHAT, CDR2 FQNNGV. There are 16 residues in the CDR3. The CDR3 nucleotides read TGTGCTAGCAGCCAAACTCCTGGCGGGGGGAAAGTGATCCAGTACTTT. Residues: CASSQTPGGGKVIQYF. Complete variable domain (other parts from reference TRBV11-2 and TRBJ2-5): EAGVAQSPRYKIIEKRQSVAFWCNPISGHATLYWYQQILGQGPKLLIQFQNNGVVDDSQLPKDRFSAERLKGVDSTLKIQPAKLEDSAVYLCASSQTPGGGKVIQYFGPGTRLLVL.

With regard to this clonotype: An end of the junction does not agree with germline; a read error may underlie this. The rearrangement joins TRBV11-2 to TRBJ2-7; TRBD1 aligns across 7 bases. This CDR3 region has 15 residues. Germline V gives CDR1 SGHAT, CDR2 FQNNGV. CDR3 residues: CASSPPRTGRGELHF. CDR3 bases: TGTGCCAGCAGCCCCCCCCGGACAGGTAGAGGCGAGCTGCACTTC. The full variable domain, rest sourced from reference TRBV11-2 and TRBJ2-7, is EAGVAQSPRYKIIEKRQSVAFWCNPISGHATLYWYQQILGQGPKLLIQFQNNGVVDDSQLPKDRFSAERLKGVDSTLKIQPAKLEDSAVYLCASSPPRTGRGELHFGPGTRLTVT.

A note on this clonotype: A much larger clone differs from this one at a single base, so this may be a read error. V is TRBV5-1 and J is TRBJ1-1; D is ambiguous. Trimming took 6 bases from V and 1 from J, leaving 19 bases between them. The CDR3 extends over 16 amino acids. Germline CDR1 and CDR2: SGHRS and YFSETQ. The CDR3 bases are TGCGCCAGCAACGTGTTTTTTCGGGAGACGAACACTGAAGCTTTCTTT. Protein product: CASNVFFRETNTEAFF. Full variable domain (rest looked up from reference TRBV5-1 and TRBJ1-1): KAGVTQTPRYLIKTRGQQVTLSCSPISGHRSVSWYQQTPGQGLQFLFEYFSETQRNKGNFPGRFSGRQFSNSRSEMNVSTLELGDSALYLCASNVFFRETNTEAFFGQGTRLTVV.

This chain links TRBV6-2 or TRBV6-3 with TRBJ2-7; D unclear. The CDR3 extends over 12 amino acids. Trimming cost V 10 bases and J 3 bases, with 13 bases left between them. The germline V gene encodes CDR1 MNHEY and CDR2 SVGEGT. CDR3 sequence: CANTSSVYEQYF. CDR3 DNA sequence: TGTGCCAACACCTCTAGTGTCTACGAGCAGTACTTC.

On this clonotype: One base away lies a much larger clone, so this may be a sequencing read error. The chain recombines TRBV11-1 with TRBJ2-1, with a possible D match to TRBD2 (6 bases). This CDR3 is 13 amino acids long. CDR1 and CDR2 (germline): SGHAT, FQDESV (reference sequence). Trimming shortened V by 0 bases and J by 15 bases, and 15 bases separated the two germline ends. The CDR3 protein is CASSLALGGRRFF. The DNA for the CDR3 is TGTGCCAGCAGCTTAGCGCTCGGAGGGCGGCGGTTCTTC.

This clonotype was counted once. Here the CDR3 omits its conserved ending phenylalanine or tryptophan, so a read error is the likely source. V is TRBV12-3 or TRBV12-4 and J is TRBJ2-7; 9 bases are shared with TRBD1. The CDR3 loop spans 15 amino acids. This chain's CDR3 is CASSIGTGGPYGQYY. DNA for the CDR3: TGTGCCAGCAGTATCGGAACAGGGGGCCCCTACGGGCAGTACTAC.

As to this clonotype: This clone may be a read error of a much larger clone one base away. This sequence joins TRBV5-1 and TRBJ1-3; the D gene is possibly TRBD1 (6 bases). This CDR3 comprises 14 residues. CDR1 is SGHRS and CDR2 is YFSETQ in the germline V gene. The V end was cut by 4 bases, the J end by 2 bases, with 10 bases between. Written as DNA, the CDR3 is TGCGCCAGCAGCGGGGGCCTCACTGGAAACACCATATATTTT. This encodes CASSGGLTGNTIYF.

This clonotype has more than one count but fewer than ten. The junction and the germline gene differ at one end; a read error may be behind it. This sequence joins TRBV29-1 and TRBJ2-2; a weak D match, TRBD2 (5 bases). The germline CDR1 and CDR2 sequences are SQVTM and ANQGSEA. This CDR3 contains 14 residues. The CDR3 region has the DNA TGCAGCGTTTACGGGCCGGGGAACACCGGGGAGCTGTTCTTT. This translates into CSVYGPGNTGELFF.

This clonotype was observed once. A much larger clone lies one base from this, so it may be a read error. In DNA form, the CDR3 reads TGCAGCGTGGACAGGTACAATGAGCAGTTCTTC. Translated, it gives CSVDRYNEQFF. The chain uses TRBV29-1 and TRBJ2-1, with 7 bases fitting TRBD1. The CDR3 runs to 11 residues. Trimming removed 6 bases from V and 4 bases from J; junction bases left unmatched: 0. The germline V gene has CDR1 SQVTM and CDR2 ANQGSEA.

Regarding this clonotype: This CDR3 fails to terminate in the conserved phenylalanine or tryptophan, so it likely reflects a read error. The chain carries TRBV10-3 and TRBJ2-3; 11 nucleotides match TRBD2. The CDR3 is made up of 18 amino acids. Germline loops: CDR1 ENHRY, CDR2 SYGVKD. Here the CDR3 DNA reads TGTGCTATCAGTGTACCCCTCCGACTAGCGGGAACCACAGATACGCAGTATCTT. Translation: CAISVPLRLAGTTDTQYL.

Regarding this clonotype: In this CDR3 the conserved last residue, phenylalanine or tryptophan, is missing, so a read error is likely. The V and J genes are TRBV6-6 and TRBJ2-5; weak D call: TRBD2 (5 bases). Trimming took off 1 base at V and 2 bases at J, with 11 bases between the two ends. CDR1 is MNHNY and CDR2 is SVGAGI in the germline V gene (reference sequence). The CDR3 contains 15 residues. As DNA, the CDR3 is TGTGCCAGCAGTTACTTGGGTGGAGGACAAGAGACCCAGTACTTG. This sequence encodes CASSYLGGGQETQYL.

V and J are TRBV5-1 and TRBJ2-7, with 9 bases identical to TRBD1. CDR3 size: 15 residues. Germline V gene lookup returns CDR1 SGHRS and CDR2 YFSETQ. The junction had 8 bases not matched to a gene; V was cut back by 4 bases and J by 3 bases. The CDR3 reads CASSGDRGFVYEQYF. DNA for the CDR3: TGCGCCAGCAGCGGTGACAGGGGGTTTGTCTACGAGCAGTACTTC.

Notes on this clonotype: One junction end does not reproduce the germline sequence, and a read error may be involved. The V call is TRBV12-3 or TRBV12-4, the J call TRBJ2-7; D might be TRBD2 (5 bases). The CDR3 has 12 amino acids. The CDR3 here is CSSSFSGSEQYF. DNA for the CDR3: TGTTCCAGCAGTTTTAGTGGGAGCGAACAGTACTTC.

With respect to this clonotype: Just one base apart from a much larger clone, this may be a read error. This chain joins TRBV29-1 and TRBJ1-1; D uncertain. The CDR3 is 10 amino acids. Deletions cut 6 bases from V and 11 bases from J, with 13 bases between. Germline values: CDR1 SQVTM, CDR2 ANQGSEA. CDR3 in amino acids: CSVVDVDAFF. CDR3 DNA sequence: TGCAGCGTGGTAGATGTTGATGCTTTCTTT.

The rearrangement links TRBV11-2 to TRBJ2-1; no definite D call. Trimming took off 2 bases at V and 15 bases at J, with 17 bases between the two ends. The CDR3 has 13 amino acids. Germline V gives CDR1 SGHAT, CDR2 FQNNGV. CDR3 amino acids: CASSLIRPAMGFF. The CDR3 coding sequence is TGTGCCAGCAGCTTAATTCGGCCAGCGATGGGGTTCTTC.

With regard to this clonotype: The junction and the germline gene differ at one end; a read error may be behind it. This chain uses TRBV11-3 with TRBJ2-5, with 8 bases fitting TRBD1. CDR1 SGHNT and CDR2 YENEEA come from the germline V gene. The CDR3 loop spans 13 amino acids. The DNA of the CDR3 is TGTGCCAACAGCGCTACAGGGGGGGAGACCCAGTACTTC. It codes for CANSATGGETQYF.

This clonotype was seen at least ten times. The chain couples TRBV7-9 to TRBJ2-2, with 16 bases aligning to TRBD2. Germline V CDR1 and CDR2: SEHNR, FQNEAQ (reference sequence). The V segment lost 5 bases and the J segment 6 bases; nucleotides outside the gene matches: 12. This CDR3 has 19 residues. CDR3 residues: CASSPRTGLAGGQSGELFF. As DNA, the CDR3 is TGTGCCAGCAGCCCTCGGACGGGACTAGCGGGAGGGCAATCCGGGGAGCTGTTTTTT.

In regard to this clonotype: A junction boundary mismatches the germline segment, possibly from a read error. This sequence joins TRBV11-2 and TRBJ2-7; 7 bases agree with TRBD1. The CDR3 sequence is 14 residues long. Germline V lookup: CDR1 SGHAT, CDR2 FQNNGV. CDR3 region: CASSLGTTGHEQCF. The CDR3, as DNA: TGTGCCAGCAGCTTGGGTACGACAGGGCACGAGCAGTGCTTC.

The chain uses TRBV11-1 and TRBJ2-1, with 7 bases identical to TRBD2. Germline V CDR1 and CDR2: SGHAT, FQDESV (reference sequence). Germline trimming cut 0 bases from V and 10 bases from J; bases unmatched to any gene: 9. The CDR3 runs 15 residues. Written as DNA, the CDR3 is TGTGCCAGCAGCTTAGCGAGTACGGGAGGAAAGGAGCAGTTCTTC. Translating it yields CASSLASTGGKEQFF.